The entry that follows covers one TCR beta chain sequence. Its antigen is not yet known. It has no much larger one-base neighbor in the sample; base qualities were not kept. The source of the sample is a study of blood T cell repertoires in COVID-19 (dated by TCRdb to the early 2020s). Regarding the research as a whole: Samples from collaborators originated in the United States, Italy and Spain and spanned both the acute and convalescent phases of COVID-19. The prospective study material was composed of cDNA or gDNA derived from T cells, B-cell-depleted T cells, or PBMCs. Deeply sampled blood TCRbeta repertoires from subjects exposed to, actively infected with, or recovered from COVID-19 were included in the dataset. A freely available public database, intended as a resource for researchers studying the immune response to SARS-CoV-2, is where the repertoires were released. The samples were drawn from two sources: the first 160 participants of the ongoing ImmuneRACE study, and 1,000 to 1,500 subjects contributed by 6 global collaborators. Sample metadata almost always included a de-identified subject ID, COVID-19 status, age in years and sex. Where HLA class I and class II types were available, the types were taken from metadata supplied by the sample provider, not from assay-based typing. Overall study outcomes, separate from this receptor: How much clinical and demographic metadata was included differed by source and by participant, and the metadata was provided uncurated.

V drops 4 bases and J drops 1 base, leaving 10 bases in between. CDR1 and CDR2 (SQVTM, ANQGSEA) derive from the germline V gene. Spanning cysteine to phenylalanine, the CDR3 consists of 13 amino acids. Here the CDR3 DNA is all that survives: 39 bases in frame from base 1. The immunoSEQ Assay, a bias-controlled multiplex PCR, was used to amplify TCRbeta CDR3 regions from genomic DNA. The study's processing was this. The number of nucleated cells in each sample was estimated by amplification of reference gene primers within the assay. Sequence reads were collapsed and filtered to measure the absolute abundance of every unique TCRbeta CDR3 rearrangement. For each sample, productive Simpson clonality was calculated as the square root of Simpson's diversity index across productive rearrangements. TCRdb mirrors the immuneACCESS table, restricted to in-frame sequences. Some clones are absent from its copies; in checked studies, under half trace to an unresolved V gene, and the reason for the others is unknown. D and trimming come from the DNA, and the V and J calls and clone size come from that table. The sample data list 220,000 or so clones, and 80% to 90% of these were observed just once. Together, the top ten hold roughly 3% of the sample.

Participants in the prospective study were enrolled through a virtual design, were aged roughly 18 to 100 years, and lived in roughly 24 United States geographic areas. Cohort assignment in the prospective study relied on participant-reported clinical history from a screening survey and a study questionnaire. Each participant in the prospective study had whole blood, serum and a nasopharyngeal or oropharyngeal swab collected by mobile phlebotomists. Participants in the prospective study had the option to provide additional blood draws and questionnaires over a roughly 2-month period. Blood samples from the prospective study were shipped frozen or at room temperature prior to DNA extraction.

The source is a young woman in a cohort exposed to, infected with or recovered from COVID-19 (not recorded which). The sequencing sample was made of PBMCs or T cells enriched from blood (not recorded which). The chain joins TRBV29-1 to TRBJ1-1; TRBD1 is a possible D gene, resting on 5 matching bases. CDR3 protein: CSVAYGGNTEAFF. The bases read TGCAGCGTTGCGTACGGGGGGAACACTGAAGCTTTCTTT.